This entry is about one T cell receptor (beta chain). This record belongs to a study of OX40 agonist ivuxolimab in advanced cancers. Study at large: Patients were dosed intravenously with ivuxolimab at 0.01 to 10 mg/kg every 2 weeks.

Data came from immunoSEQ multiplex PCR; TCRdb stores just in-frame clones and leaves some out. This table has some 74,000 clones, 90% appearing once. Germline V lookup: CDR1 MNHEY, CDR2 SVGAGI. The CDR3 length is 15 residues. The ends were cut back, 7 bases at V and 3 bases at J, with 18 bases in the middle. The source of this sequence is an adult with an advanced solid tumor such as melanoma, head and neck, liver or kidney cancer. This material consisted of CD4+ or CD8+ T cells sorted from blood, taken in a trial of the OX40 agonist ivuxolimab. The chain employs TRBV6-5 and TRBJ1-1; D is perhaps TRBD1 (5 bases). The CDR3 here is CASKDSPGWYTEAFF. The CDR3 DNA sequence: TGTGCCAGCAAAGACAGTCCGGGTTGGTACACTGAAGCTTTCTTT.